What follows are 21 T cell receptor beta chains derived from one specimen sequenced in a study of identical twins. TCRdb reprocessed the 5' RACE reads via MiXCR and lists one record per CDR3 protein. Among 130,000 to 150,000 distinct CDR3 sequences listed, under 4.5% were seen once. The source material was memory T cells sorted from blood. These receptors came from a young man in good health.

At least ten counts were recorded for this clonotype. The chain is built from TRBV7-7 and TRBJ2-1; 7 bases match TRBD1. Germline CDR1 SSHAT, CDR2 FNYEAQ (reference sequence). This CDR3 is built from 14 residues. Losses at the gene ends were 1 base for V and 5 bases for J; bases not matched to a gene: 2. Here the CDR3 reads CASSLGQGDNEQFF. Written as DNA, the CDR3 is TGTGCCAGCAGCTTAGGACAGGGAGACAATGAGCAGTTCTTC.

This clonotype occurred many times. The rearrangement uses TRBV4-2 and TRBJ2-2, with 7 bases identical to TRBD2. Germline lookup yields CDR1 LGHNA and CDR2 YNFKEQ. The CDR3 consists of 14 residues. V was clipped by 0 bases and J by 6 bases; unmatched bases: 1. CDR3 amino acids: CASSQEGLAGELFF. CDR3 sequence (DNA): TGTGCCAGCAGCCAAGAAGGACTAGCCGGGGAGCTGTTTTTT.

Ten or more counts support this clonotype. This sequence joins TRBV29-1 and TRBJ2-3; D unresolved. V was trimmed by 7 bases and J by 5 bases, leaving 1 base between them. Germline V gene sequence: CDR1 SQVTM, CDR2 ANQGSEA. There are 8 residues in the CDR3. This CDR3 is CSGDTQYF. The CDR3 nucleotides read TGCAGCGGAGATACGCAGTATTTT.

This clonotype was seen repeatedly, ten times or more. The V and J genes are TRBV12-3 or TRBV12-4 and TRBJ2-2, with a possible D match to TRBD2 (6 bases). The CDR3 extends over 17 amino acids. The V and J ends lost 5 bases and 3 bases respectively, with 19 bases between them. The CDR3 is CASSRVGTTSYTGELFF. In nucleotides, the CDR3 is TGTGCCAGCAGTCGGGTAGGGACGACTAGTTACACCGGGGAGCTGTTTTTT.

In its sample, this clonotype was seen many times. The rearrangement links TRBV7-9 to TRBJ2-6; no definite D call. Trimming removed 1 base from V and 2 bases from J, with 12 bases in between. This CDR3 has 17 residues. Germline loops: CDR1 SEHNR, CDR2 FQNEAQ (reference sequence). CDR3 bases: TGTGCCAGCAGCTTAGGGCCGAGGCCTGCTGGGGCCAACGTCCTGACTTTC. It specifies CASSLGPRPAGANVLTF.

In this sample, this clonotype turned up a few times. A much larger clone differs from this one at a single base, so this may be a read error. The conserved closing phenylalanine or tryptophan is absent in this CDR3, likely reflecting a read error. The rearrangement links TRBV12-3 or TRBV12-4 to TRBJ2-1; D not resolved. Trimming pared 2 bases from V and 5 bases from J, leaving 4 bases between. This CDR3 contains 12 residues. The CDR3 nucleotides are TGTGCCAGCAGTTTATGGCACAATGAGCAGTTCTCC. Its protein product is CASSLWHNEQFS.

This clonotype occurred many times. V is TRBV7-9 and J is TRBJ2-2; D remains unclear. Trimming stripped 8 bases from V and 1 base from J, with 8 bases between. The CDR3 spans 13 residues. Germline lookup yields CDR1 SEHNR and CDR2 FQNEAQ (reference sequence). The CDR3 bases are TGTGCCAGCCCACTTGAGAACACCGGGGAGCTGTTTTTT. Translated: CASPLENTGELFF.

This clonotype came up many times. This chain links TRBV6-1 with TRBJ2-1; possibly TRBD1 for D (6 bases). This CDR3 comprises 13 residues. CDR1 and CDR2 (germline): MNHNS, SASEGT. Trimming took off 2 bases at V and 13 bases at J, with 15 bases between the two ends. CDR3 protein: CASSESGPTGQFF. Written as DNA, the CDR3 is TGTGCCAGCAGTGAATCGGGGCCGACAGGACAGTTCTTC.

The sample holds many counts of this clonotype. The rearrangement links TRBV6-2 or TRBV6-3 to TRBJ2-1; D is uncertain. Germline V CDR1 and CDR2: MNHEY, SVGEGT. The CDR3 consists of 16 residues. V dropped 7 bases and J dropped 5 bases, with 21 bases sitting between them. CDR3 in DNA: TGTGCCAGCACCCCGGACCGGGTTTTTCTGGACAATGAGCAGTTCTTC. Protein: CASTPDRVFLDNEQFF.

This clonotype was picked up many times. V and J are TRBV18 and TRBJ2-4; D is possibly TRBD1 (7 bases). Per germline, CDR1 KGHSH and CDR2 LQKENI. CDR3 length: 18 amino acids. V dropped 3 bases and J dropped 2 bases, with 20 bases sitting between them. CDR3 in DNA: TGTGCCAGCTCACCCACTAGCCCAGGGGGTCTGTCCAAAAACATTCAGTACTTC. It encodes CASSPTSPGGLSKNIQYF.

This clonotype was detected ten times or more. This sequence joins TRBV15 and TRBJ1-3, with D uncertain. CDR3 length: 14 amino acids. Germline V gene lookup returns CDR1 LNHNV and CDR2 YYDKDF (reference sequence). The V end was cut by 2 bases, the J end by 2 bases, with 7 bases between. CDR3 coding DNA: TGTGCCACCAGCAGACCTGCGGCTGGAAACACCATATATTTT. Translation: CATSRPAAGNTIYF.

This clonotype was found many times. This chain connects TRBV29-1 to TRBJ2-5, with TRBD1 matching 7 bases. CDR1 is SQVTM, CDR2 ANQGSEA, per germline. The CDR3 is 14 residues long. V dropped 7 bases and J dropped 3; count of bases not matched to a gene: 11. The CDR3 region has the DNA TGCAGCGCCGCTACGACAGGGTGGGAAGAGACCCAGTACTTC. Protein product: CSAATTGWEETQYF. The full variable domain, rest sourced from reference TRBV29-1 and TRBJ2-5, is SAVISQKPSRDICQRGTSLTIQCQVDSQVTMMFWYRQQPGQSLTLIATANQGSEATYESGFVIDKFPISRPNLTFSTLTVSNMSPEDSSIYLCSAATTGWEETQYFGPGTRLLVL.

The sample holds many counts of this clonotype. V gene TRBV28 combines with J gene TRBJ1-2; D is unresolved. V lost 5 bases and J 0 bases, leaving 28 bases between the germline ends. The CDR3 loop spans 20 amino acids. CDR1 and CDR2 (germline): MDHEN, SYDVKM. CDR3 DNA: TGTGCCAGCAGTATATCCGGGATACGGGGAGGTCGTAGGGCTAACTATGGCTACACCTTC. Translated: CASSISGIRGGRRANYGYTF.

This clonotype came up many times. This sequence joins TRBV29-1 and TRBJ2-7, with D perhaps matching TRBD1 (6 bases). The V gene's germline CDR1 is SQVTM and CDR2 ANQGSEA. With 6 bases removed from V and 4 bases from J, the gap between germline ends came to 10 bases. The length of the CDR3 is 11 residues. The CDR3 region is CSVKQGYEQYF. The CDR3 coding sequence is TGCAGCGTAAAACAGGGATACGAGCAGTACTTC.

In its sample, this clonotype was seen many times. The chain uses TRBV10-3 and TRBJ2-3, with D possibly matching TRBD1 (6 bases). Germline lookup yields CDR1 ENHRY and CDR2 SYGVKD. The CDR3 runs to 12 residues. V gave up 7 bases and J gave up 4 bases, with 9 bases separating them. The CDR3 reads CAINAGADTQYF. For the CDR3, the DNA is TGTGCCATCAACGCAGGGGCAGATACGCAGTATTTT.

The table lists this clonotype with a few counts. This chain connects TRBV12-3 or TRBV12-4 to TRBJ2-5; 7 nucleotides agree with TRBD1. With 3 bases clipped from V and 5 bases from J, the junction kept 18 bases outside the gene matches. The CDR3 is made up of 18 amino acids. The CDR3 coding sequence is TGTGCCAGCAGTTTGGTCCACGGTCCGGGACAGAGGGGGGAGACCCAGTACTTC. Protein product: CASSLVHGPGQRGETQYF.

This clonotype showed up many times. The V and J genes are TRBV6-1 and TRBJ1-6, with D hard to call. Looked up from germline, CDR1 is MNHNS and CDR2 is SASEGT. The CDR3 is made up of 14 amino acids. V lost 6 bases and J lost 9, with 15 bases in between. As DNA, the CDR3 is TGTGCCAGCAGAATGACACGAAATATTTCACCCCTCCACTTT. Amino acid sequence: CASRMTRNISPLHF.

This clonotype was found many times. This chain connects TRBV25-1 to TRBJ2-1; 9 bases match TRBD2. Germline assignment: CDR1 MGHDK and CDR2 SYGVNS. The length of the CDR3 is 15 residues. J lost 7 bases, V lost 4 bases, and 8 bases had no gene match. The DNA for the CDR3 is TGTGCCAGCAGTGTAAATAGCGGGAGAGGGAATGAGCAGTTCTTC. Protein: CASSVNSGRGNEQFF.

This rearrangement joins TRBV5-1 to TRBJ2-2; TRBD2 aligns across 13 bases. The V gene's germline CDR1 is SGHRS and CDR2 YFSETQ. This CDR3 region has 17 residues. V gave up 6 bases and J gave up 5 bases; unmatched junction bases: 10. CDR3 in DNA: TGCGCCAGCAAAACGGGGACTAGCGGGATATCGACCGGGGAGCTGTTTTTT. Encoded protein: CASKTGTSGISTGELFF. Looking up the rest from reference TRBV5-1 and TRBJ2-2 gives the full variable domain: KAGVTQTPRYLIKTRGQQVTLSCSPISGHRSVSWYQQTPGQGLQFLFEYFSETQRNKGNFPGRFSGRQFSNSRSEMNVSTLELGDSALYLCASKTGTSGISTGELFFGEGSRLTVL.

This clonotype showed up many times. The chain employs TRBV28 and TRBJ1-3; D unclear. The germline V gene has CDR1 MDHEN and CDR2 SYDVKM. This CDR3 region has 14 residues. V was pared by 8 bases and J by 8 bases, with 19 bases between. This chain's CDR3 is CASGRGSPRDTIYF. CDR3 bases: TGTGCCAGCGGCCGTGGGAGCCCACGAGACACCATATATTTT.

This clonotype was recorded many times. V is TRBV20-1 and J is TRBJ2-2; 7 nucleotides match TRBD2. Germline assignment: CDR1 DFQATT and CDR2 SNEGSKA (reference sequence). CDR3 size: 16 residues. V gave up 4 bases and J gave up 0 bases; unmatched junction bases: 8. CDR3 loop: CSAIVGLDTNTGELFF. The CDR3 DNA follows: TGCAGTGCTATTGTCGGACTAGACACGAACACCGGGGAGCTGTTTTTT.